This T cell receptor beta chain emerged from a study of metastatic and nonmetastatic thyroid tumors. Whole-study context: Samples came from malignant and benign thyroid patients, and repertoires were compared across blood and tumor or nodule tissue. Whole-study findings and limits: In blood and tumor, TCR beta diversity was reportedly significantly higher in malignant thyroid tumors than in benign nodules.

Trimming pared 5 bases from V and 1 base from J, leaving 21 bases between. The CDR3 extends over 17 amino acids. Germline V gene data show CDR1 as MNHEY and CDR2 as SMNVEV (reference sequence). This clone was recorded many times. No antigen is known for it. Nobody among the patients had been given any treatment before thyroid surgery. As handled by the study authors: Across clinicopathological groups, CDR3 differences served as the basis for building a distant-metastasis classifier for papillary thyroid cancer. Using MiXCR, TCRdb re-called clones from the PCR reads. The V and J calls shown here were made by TCRdb, not taken from the authors' results. This table holds 43,000 or so clones, under 30% found once.

The sample comprised blood. This chain joins TRBV27 and TRBJ2-7; D perhaps matches TRBD1 (5 bases). The TCR was taken from a male donor with papillary thyroid cancer or a benign thyroid nodule (not recorded which). Some clones in this sample may be carry-over from other donors' samples. In DNA form, the CDR3 reads TGTGCCAGCAGTAGGGGTCCTTATAACCTGGGATCCTACGAGCAGTACTTC. Translated: CASSRGPYNLGSYEQYF.